A single sample is the source of the 32 T cell receptor beta chains below, sequenced in a study of cytomegalovirus exposure and HLA in healthy donors (dated by TCRdb to about 2017). Receptor libraries were prepared by the immunoSEQ multiplex PCR assay. TCRdb re-hosts the immuneACCESS table, in-frame sequences only. Its copies lack some clones; in the studies checked, an unresolved V gene accounts for under half of them, and the cause for the rest is not known. This sample gives some 150,000 clones in total; 80% to 90% of them show up just once. The ten biggest clones cover roughly 4.8% of the sample. The material sequenced was PBMCs. Receptors were obtained from a man younger than 30 in good health and CMV-seropositive.

The chain couples TRBV5-4 to TRBJ2-7, with 8 positions matching TRBD2. V lost 0 bases, J lost 4 bases, and 6 bases stayed unmatched. The germline gives CDR1 SGHNT, CDR2 YYREEE (reference sequence). This CDR3 contains 15 residues. The CDR3 DNA is TGTGCCAGCAGCTTGGTCACTAGCGGTGAATACGAGCAGTACTTC. It encodes CASSLVTSGEYEQYF.

CDR3: CASSFGRAWDTGELFF. The DNA for the CDR3 is TGTGCCAGCAGTTTCGGGAGGGCCTGGGACACCGGGGAGCTGTTTTTT. The J gene is TRBJ2-2, the V gene TRBV5-4, with 8 bases aligning to TRBD2. The CDR3 loop spans 16 amino acids. Germline V CDR1 and CDR2: SGHNT, YYREEE (reference sequence). The junction had 9 bases not matched to a gene; V was cut back by 5 bases and J by 3 bases.

J is TRBJ2-2 and V is TRBV2; 7 nucleotides match TRBD1. The CDR3 has 14 residues. V dropped 6 bases and J dropped 5; count of bases not matched to a gene: 6. CDR1 and CDR2 from the germline V gene are SNHLY and FYNNEI. Here the CDR3 DNA reads TGTGCCAGCAGAAGACAGGGTTCAACCGGGGAGCTGTTTTTT. This gives the protein CASRRQGSTGELFF.

The V call is TRBV7-9, the J call TRBJ2-7, with TRBD2 matching over 9 bases. Germline loops: CDR1 SEHNR, CDR2 FQNEAQ (reference sequence). This CDR3 has 14 amino acids. J lost 4 bases, V lost 0 bases, and 1 base had no gene match. The CDR3 DNA reads as TGTGCCAGCAGCTTAGCTAGCGGGAGTTACGAGCAGTACTTC. The encoded protein is CASSLASGSYEQYF. Full variable domain (outside the CDR3, taken from reference TRBV7-9 and TRBJ2-7): DTGVSQNPRHKITKRGQNVTFRCDPISEHNRLYWYRQTLGQGPEFLTYFQNEAQLEKSRLLSDRFSAERPKGSFSTLEIQRTEQGDSAMYLCASSLASGSYEQYFGPGTRLTVT.

V gene TRBV6-5 combines with J gene TRBJ1-1; D might be TRBD1 (6 bases). Germline CDR1 MNHEY, CDR2 SVGAGI. The CDR3 spans 15 residues. The V and J ends lost 6 bases and 3 bases respectively, with 17 bases between them. The CDR3 region is CASRAEGVGDTEAFF. CDR3 nucleotide sequence: TGTGCCAGCAGAGCCGAGGGGGTTGGGGACACTGAAGCTTTCTTT.

The chain combines TRBV27 with TRBJ1-4; 8 bases line up with TRBD1. The V and J ends lost 2 bases and 8 bases, in that order; junction bases with no gene match: 7. The CDR3 totals 15 residues. Germline V gene sequence: CDR1 MNHEY, CDR2 SMNVEV (reference sequence). The CDR3 DNA sequence: TGTGCCAGCAGTTTAATTGGACAGGGAGGCGAAAAACTGTTTTTT. As protein: CASSLIGQGGEKLFF.

V is TRBV27 and J is TRBJ2-1; 7 bases are a match to TRBD2. Germline lookup yields CDR1 MNHEY and CDR2 SMNVEV (reference sequence). This CDR3 is built from 14 residues. Germline trimming cut 2 bases from V and 14 bases from J; bases unmatched to any gene: 12. This chain's CDR3 is CASSLRTSASMEFF. The CDR3 DNA sequence: TGTGCCAGCAGTTTAAGGACTAGTGCGTCAATGGAGTTCTTC.

This chain uses TRBV28 with TRBJ1-1; D is uncertain. V dropped 1 base and J dropped 1 base, with 7 bases sitting between them. The CDR3 is 14 residues long. Germline loops: CDR1 MDHEN, CDR2 SYDVKM. CDR3 region: CASSLSAGNTEAFF. The CDR3 DNA reads TGTGCCAGCAGTTTATCGGCGGGGAACACTGAAGCTTTCTTT.

The chain combines TRBV6-1 with TRBJ2-1; D gene ambiguous. CDR3 size: 15 residues. Germline-derived CDR1 and CDR2 are MNHNS and SASEGT. Trimming removed 7 bases at V and 4 bases at J, with 17 bases between. CDR3 amino acids: CASKIGRGIYNEQFF. For the CDR3, the DNA is TGTGCCAGCAAAATTGGTCGAGGTATATACAATGAGCAGTTCTTC.

The genes are TRBV5-1 and TRBJ2-5; 10 bases agree with TRBD1. Germline V gene data show CDR1 as SGHRS and CDR2 as YFSETQ. This CDR3 has 14 residues. The V and J ends lost 6 bases and 5 bases, in that order; junction bases with no gene match: 7. This CDR3 is CASTLGTGDETQYF. The CDR3 DNA reads as TGCGCCAGCACGCTAGGGACAGGGGATGAGACCCAGTACTTC.

The V call is TRBV13, the J call TRBJ1-1; D possibly corresponds to TRBD1 (6 bases). Trimming removed 5 bases from V and 5 bases from J, with 15 bases in between. Germline-derived CDR1 and CDR2 are PRHDT and FYEKMQ (reference sequence). The CDR3 extends over 14 amino acids. CDR3 sequence: CASSDVGRGTEAFF. CDR3 DNA sequence: TGTGCCAGCAGCGATGTGGGCAGGGGTACTGAAGCTTTCTTT. Combining the CDR3 with reference TRBV13 and TRBJ1-1 gives the whole variable domain AAGVIQSPRHLIKEKRETATLKCYPIPRHDTVYWYQQGPGQDPQFLISFYEKMQSDKGSIPDRFSAQQFSDYHSELNMSSLELGDSALYFCASSDVGRGTEAFFGQGTRLTVV.

The V and J genes are TRBV11-1 and TRBJ1-1, with unresolved D. This CDR3 has 12 residues. Deletions cut 3 bases from V and 1 base from J, with 3 bases between. The germline gives CDR1 SGHAT, CDR2 FQDESV (reference sequence). The CDR3 region is CASSFGNTEAFF. For the CDR3, the DNA is TGTGCCAGCAGCTTCGGGAACACTGAAGCTTTCTTT.

This clone was recorded once. V gene TRBV5-1 combines with J gene TRBJ1-1; D gene unclear. Germline CDR1 reads SGHRS; CDR2 reads YFSETQ. This CDR3 is 14 amino acids long. V gave up 4 bases and J gave up 1 base, with 11 bases separating them. The chain's CDR3 is CASSRLPGNTEAFF. The CDR3 DNA reads TGCGCCAGCAGCCGTCTCCCCGGGAACACTGAAGCTTTCTTT.

This rearrangement joins TRBV6-1 to TRBJ1-5, with a tentative D call TRBD1 (5 bases). The length of the CDR3 is 19 residues. V lost 4 bases and J lost 0, with 22 bases in between. Germline lookup yields CDR1 MNHNS and CDR2 SASEGT. Here the CDR3 reads CASSGPEGRELYSNQPQHF. The CDR3 bases are TGTGCCAGCAGTGGGCCGGAGGGACGGGAGTTATATAGCAATCAGCCCCAGCATTTT.

This clone came up once. This chain uses TRBV19 with TRBJ2-1, with 7 bases aligning to TRBD2. Germline V CDR1 and CDR2: LNHDA, SQIVND (reference sequence). This CDR3 spans 15 amino acids. The ends lost 5 bases at V and 6 bases at J; junction bases unmatched: 10. In DNA form, the CDR3 reads TGTGCCAGTAGTTTAGCACTAGCGAGGTTCAATGAGCAGTTCTTC. This translates into CASSLALARFNEQFF.

This clone was picked up a small number of times. The chain carries TRBV27 and TRBJ1-2; 7 nucleotides match TRBD1. CDR3 length: 13 amino acids. The junction had 1 base not matched to a gene; V was cut back by 6 bases and J by 0 bases. Looked up from germline, CDR1 is MNHEY and CDR2 is SMNVEV (reference sequence). CDR3 nucleotides: TGTGCCAGCAGGGGGACAGCTAACTATGGCTACACCTTC. Its protein product is CASRGTANYGYTF.

The rearrangement links TRBV28 to TRBJ1-1, with D perhaps TRBD1 (5 bases). V was trimmed by 8 bases and J by 10 bases, leaving 11 bases between them. Germline V lookup: CDR1 MDHEN, CDR2 SYDVKM. The CDR3 loop spans 10 amino acids. The CDR3 nucleotides are TGTGCCAGCCTTCAGGGTAGAGCTTTCTTT. Its protein is CASLQGRAFF.

The V call is TRBV5-6, the J call TRBJ1-1; weak D call: TRBD1 (6 bases). The V gene's germline CDR1 is SGHDT and CDR2 YYEEEE. This CDR3 comprises 15 residues. V was clipped by 2 bases and J by 9 bases, with 20 bases between them. Written as DNA, the CDR3 is TGTGCCAGCAGCTTTAAGGGGCAGGGGCTCGCCAAAGCTTTCTTT. It is translated as CASSFKGQGLAKAFF.

The rearrangement uses TRBV5-4 and TRBJ1-6; D not certain. The CDR3 has 13 residues. V lost 0 bases, J lost 6 bases, and 4 bases lay in between. The germline gives CDR1 SGHNT, CDR2 YYREEE (reference sequence). The CDR3 DNA follows: TGTGCCAGCAGCTTGGCCTTTAATTCACCCCTCCACTTT. Its translation: CASSLAFNSPLHF.

The chain has TRBV4-1 and TRBJ1-6; 9 positions agree with TRBD1. Germline V gives CDR1 MGHRA, CDR2 YSYEKL. The CDR3 extends over 15 amino acids. Trimming removed 4 bases from V and 10 bases from J; junction bases left unmatched: 8. DNA for the CDR3: TGCGCCAGCAGCCTAGTGGGACAGGGACCCTCACCCCTCCACTTT. Its translation: CASSLVGQGPSPLHF.

Notes on this clone: The identical CDR3 is also encoded by other nucleotide sequences in the sample. The J gene is TRBJ2-7, the V gene TRBV6-1; D is ambiguous. CDR3 length: 14 amino acids. The V gene lost 1 base and the J gene lost 3 bases, with 10 bases spanning the gap. The germline gives CDR1 MNHNS, CDR2 SASEGT. DNA for the CDR3: TGTGCCAGCAGTGAAGTTGGAAGAGGCTACGAGCAGTACTTC. Its protein product is CASSEVGRGYEQYF.

The chain recombines TRBV21-1 with TRBJ2-7; the table's D call of TRBD1 was not tested on the DNA. TRBV21-1 is a pseudogene. The CDR3 contains 14 residues. DNA of the CDR3: TGTGCCAGCAACCCAGGGCGACTTCCCTACGAGCAGTACTTC. This codes for CASNPGRLPYEQYF.

This clone was counted at least ten times. This chain joins TRBV5-4 and TRBJ2-1; D gene uncertain. V lost 4 bases and J lost 0, with 17 bases in between. CDR3 size: 17 residues. Germline V gene sequence: CDR1 SGHNT, CDR2 YYREEE (reference sequence). CDR3 sequence (DNA): TGTGCCAGCAGCCCAATCAACCCAGAAAGCTCCTACAATGAGCAGTTCTTC. It is translated as CASSPINPESSYNEQFF.

The chain is built from TRBV6-6 and TRBJ1-1, with TRBD1 matching 8 bases. The CDR3 spans 13 residues. In germline, CDR1 is MNHNY, CDR2 SVGAGI (reference sequence). Trimming removed 5 bases from V and 4 bases from J; junction bases left unmatched: 3. The CDR3 here is CASSVRGPTEAFF. The DNA for the CDR3 is TGTGCCAGCAGTGTCAGGGGGCCCACTGAAGCTTTCTTT.

In its sample, this clone was seen a few times. This chain connects TRBV11-2 to TRBJ1-5; 11 nucleotides match TRBD1. Germline-derived CDR1 and CDR2 are SGHAT and FQNNGV. Trimming at V came to 4 bases and at J to 9 bases, leaving 2 bases not matched to a gene. This CDR3 has 13 amino acids. Here the CDR3 DNA reads TGTGCCAGCAGCTCGGGACAGGGGGTGCCCCAGCATTTT. This gives the protein CASSSGQGVPQHF.

The rearrangement links TRBV10-1 to TRBJ2-1; no clear D gene. V dropped 6 bases and J dropped 14 bases, with 11 bases sitting between them. Per the germline V gene, CDR1 is WNHNN and CDR2 is SYGVQD (reference sequence). The length of the CDR3 is 10 residues. The CDR3 DNA is TGCGCCAGCAGAGTGGCCAACGAGTTCTTC. Translation gives CASRVANEFF.

The sample holds a few counts of this clone. CDR3 nucleotide sequence: TGTGCCAGCAGCCATCGACAAGCCTACGAGCAGTACTTC. It translates to CASSHRQAYEQYF. V usage is TRBV28 and J usage is TRBJ2-7; D gene unclear. The CDR3 length is 13 residues. CDR1 is MDHEN, CDR2 SYDVKM, per germline. V was clipped by 6 bases and J by 2 bases, with 11 bases between them.

V is TRBV29-1 and J is TRBJ2-3, with 12 bases matching TRBD2. The CDR3 runs 14 residues. J gave up 4 bases and V 7 bases, and 6 bases lay outside the gene matches. CDR1 and CDR2 (germline): SQVTM, ANQGSEA. CDR3 protein: CSANGLAGPDTQYF. DNA of the CDR3: TGCAGCGCGAACGGACTAGCGGGACCAGATACGCAGTATTTT.

A single count supports this clone. The junction shows a germline mismatch at one end, possibly a read error. The chain joins TRBV7-3 to TRBJ1-2; D is undetermined. The V gene's germline CDR1 is SGHTA and CDR2 FQGTGA. The CDR3 sequence is 11 residues long. DNA of the CDR3: TGTGCCAGCAGCCGGGAGGTATCTATCCGATTC. Residues: CASSREVSIRF.

The chain combines TRBV5-1 with TRBJ1-2, with TRBD1 identical over 9 bases. Trimming cost V 4 bases and J 3 bases; bases outside gene matches: 4. Germline assignment: CDR1 SGHRS and CDR2 YFSETQ. This CDR3 contains 14 residues. CDR3 DNA sequence: TGCGCCAGCAGCATCGGGACAGGGTACTATGGCTACACCTTC. Translation gives CASSIGTGYYGYTF.

V is TRBV6-6 and J is TRBJ2-5; 12 bases are shared with TRBD1. From germline, CDR1 is MNHNY and CDR2 SVGAGI (reference sequence). This CDR3 has 16 amino acids. After removal of 5 bases from V and 4 bases from J, the junction contained 8 bases not matched to a gene. The CDR3 coding sequence is TGTGCCAGCAGTGCGTTGGGACAGGGGGCGCGAGAGACCCAGTACTTC. It translates to CASSALGQGARETQYF.

The gene calls are TRBV7-8 and TRBJ2-7, with D maybe TRBD2 (5 bases). The CDR3 is 14 amino acids. The germline V gene has CDR1 SGHVS and CDR2 FQNEAQ. The germline V and J ends were trimmed by 5 bases and 3 bases, with 14 bases remaining between them. As DNA, the CDR3 is TGTGCCAGCAGCCAAGACCTAGCCCTCTACGAGCAGTACTTC. Translation gives CASSQDLALYEQYF. The entire variable domain, with the rest obtained from reference TRBV7-8 and TRBJ2-7, is as follows: GAGVSQSPRYKVAKRGQDVALRCDPISGHVSLFWYQQALGQGPEFLTYFQNEAQLDKSGLPSDRFFAERPEGSVSTLKIQRTQQEDSAVYLCASSQDLALYEQYFGPGTRLTVT.